Included here is one T cell receptor beta chain sequence, with context. Antigen unknown. Method: immunoSEQ multiplex PCR; TCRdb's copy keeps in-frame clones and lacks some. The table includes tens of thousands of clones, approximately 81% detected once. This specimen belongs to a study of T cell responses to AZD1222 COVID-19 vaccine. The CDR3 contains 15 residues. Trimming cost V 10 bases and J 2 bases, with 20 bases left between them. The germline V gene has CDR1 MNHNY and CDR2 SVGAGI (reference sequence). Study results and limitations: Most donors were white British, females outnumbered males, and clonal diversity was possibly underestimated.

The clonotype was recovered from an adult in good health. The V gene is TRBV6-6, the J gene TRBJ2-5; tentative D call: TRBD2 (7 bases). The sample was peripheral blood, taken on day 0 of AZD1222 vaccination. The CDR3, as DNA: TGTGCCACCGACCTCGGGGGAGGGGGACAAGAGACCCAGTACTTC. As protein: CATDLGGGGQETQYF.